This TCR beta chain is from a study of blood T cell repertoires in COVID-19. Here immunoSEQ multiplex PCR was the method, and the copy in TCRdb shows in-frame clones only, minus some. The table lists roughly 290,000 clones, approximately 80% of them singletons. CDR1 and CDR2 from the germline V gene are LNHDA and SQIVND (reference sequence). This CDR3 is built from 13 residues. V lost 5 bases, J lost 3 bases, and 10 bases lay in between. The chain is built from TRBV19 and TRBJ1-1; no reliable D call. This clonotype originated in a woman between 45 and 60 years old with active or convalescent COVID-19. Sequencing was carried out using peripheral blood. The CDR3 loop reads CASSSRLYTEAFF. CDR3 DNA sequence: TGTGCCAGTAGTTCCCGGTTGTACACTGAAGCTTTCTTT.